This entry lists 4 T cell receptor beta chains sequenced from one sample in a study of molecular identifiers for immune sequencing clone quantification. MiXCR, applied by TCRdb to the PCR reads, yields one record per CDR3 protein. The table shows 550,000 to 750,000 distinct CDR3 sequences, with just under 20% occurring only once. The specimen sequenced was naive CD8+ T cells from blood, with Jurkat cell RNA spiked in. Subset in this sample: FACS-sorted CD8+CD4-CCR7+CD45RA+ naive T cells. The origin of the receptors is a human donor in good health. Some libraries in this study had Jurkat cell RNA spiked in.

The sample holds many counts of this clonotype. This chain links TRBV7-9 with TRBJ1-1; perhaps TRBD1 as D (6 bases). Germline-derived CDR1 and CDR2 are SEHNR and FQNEAQ (reference sequence). The CDR3 is 13 amino acids. Between the trimmed V and J ends, which lost 7 bases and 3 bases, there was a span of 12 bases. CDR3 amino acids: CASKTGPYTEAFF. Written as DNA, the CDR3 is TGTGCCAGCAAAACAGGGCCCTACACTGAAGCTTTCTTT.

This clonotype occurred a few times. The rearrangement links TRBV5-1 to TRBJ2-7; D not resolved. The V gene lost 0 bases and the J gene lost 0 bases, with 13 bases spanning the gap. Looked up from germline, CDR1 is SGHRS and CDR2 is YFSETQ. The CDR3 has 16 amino acids. CDR3 amino acids: CASSLDSAVPSYEQYF. CDR3 nucleotides: TGCGCCAGCAGCTTGGACTCTGCGGTGCCCTCCTACGAGCAGTACTTC.

V usage is TRBV7-6 and J usage is TRBJ1-2; the D is unclear. This CDR3 spans 14 amino acids. Germline lookup yields CDR1 SGHVS and CDR2 FNYEAQ. The V end was cut by 4 bases, the J end by 1 base, with 10 bases between. CDR3 DNA: TGTGCCAGCAGCTCCGGACTGATTAACTATGGCTACACCTTC. Translating gives CASSSGLINYGYTF.

A few counts support this clonotype. This sequence joins TRBV14 and TRBJ2-7, with D possibly being TRBD2 (5 bases). Germline values: CDR1 SGHDN, CDR2 FVKESK. Trimming took 4 bases from V and 2 from J, leaving 12 bases between them. The CDR3 runs 14 residues. CDR3 bases: TGTGCCAGCAGCCCGGGGTCTGAGACCTACGAGCAGTACTTC. Translated, it gives CASSPGSETYEQYF.